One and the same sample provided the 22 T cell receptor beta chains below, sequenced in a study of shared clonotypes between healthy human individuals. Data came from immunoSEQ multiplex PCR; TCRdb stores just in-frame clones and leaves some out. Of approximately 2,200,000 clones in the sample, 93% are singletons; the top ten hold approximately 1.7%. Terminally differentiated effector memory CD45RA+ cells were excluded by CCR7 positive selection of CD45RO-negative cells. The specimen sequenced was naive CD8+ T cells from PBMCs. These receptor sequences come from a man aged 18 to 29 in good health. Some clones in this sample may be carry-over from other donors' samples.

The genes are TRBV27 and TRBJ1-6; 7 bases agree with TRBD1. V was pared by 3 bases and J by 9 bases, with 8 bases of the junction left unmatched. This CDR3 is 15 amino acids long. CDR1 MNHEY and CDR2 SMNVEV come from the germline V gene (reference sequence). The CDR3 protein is CASSFKQGSGSPLHF. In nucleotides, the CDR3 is TGTGCCAGCAGTTTTAAACAGGGGTCAGGTTCACCCCTCCACTTT.

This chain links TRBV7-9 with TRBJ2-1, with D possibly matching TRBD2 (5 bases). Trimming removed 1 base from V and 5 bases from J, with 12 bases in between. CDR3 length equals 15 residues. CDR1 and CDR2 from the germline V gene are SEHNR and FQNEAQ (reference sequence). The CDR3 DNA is TGTGCCAGCAGCTTAGTTCGGGGTTTGGACAATGAGCAGTTCTTC. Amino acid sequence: CASSLVRGLDNEQFF.

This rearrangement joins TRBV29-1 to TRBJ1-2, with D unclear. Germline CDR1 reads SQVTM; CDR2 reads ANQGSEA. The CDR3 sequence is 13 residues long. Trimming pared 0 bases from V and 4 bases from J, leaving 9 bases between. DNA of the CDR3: TGCAGCGTTGAAGATCCAGGCCTCTATGGCTACACCTTC. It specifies CSVEDPGLYGYTF. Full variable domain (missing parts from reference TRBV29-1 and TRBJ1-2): SAVISQKPSRDICQRGTSLTIQCQVDSQVTMMFWYRQQPGQSLTLIATANQGSEATYESGFVIDKFPISRPNLTFSTLTVSNMSPEDSSIYLCSVEDPGLYGYTFGSGTRLTVV.

CDR3 in amino acids: CASSFGWRRGKDGYTF. CDR3 nucleotides: TGTGCCAGCAGTTTTGGTTGGAGAAGGGGGAAGGATGGCTACACCTTC. V and J are TRBV28 and TRBJ1-2; D may be TRBD1 (6 bases). This CDR3 comprises 16 residues. Germline V CDR1 and CDR2: MDHEN, SYDVKM. Trimming pared 3 bases from V and 6 bases from J, leaving 20 bases between.

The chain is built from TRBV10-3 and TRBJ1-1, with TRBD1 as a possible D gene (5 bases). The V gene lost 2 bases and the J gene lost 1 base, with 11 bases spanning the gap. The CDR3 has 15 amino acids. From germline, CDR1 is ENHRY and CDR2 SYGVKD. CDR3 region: CAISEGMTANTEAFF. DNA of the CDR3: TGTGCCATCAGTGAGGGGATGACAGCGAACACTGAAGCTTTCTTT.

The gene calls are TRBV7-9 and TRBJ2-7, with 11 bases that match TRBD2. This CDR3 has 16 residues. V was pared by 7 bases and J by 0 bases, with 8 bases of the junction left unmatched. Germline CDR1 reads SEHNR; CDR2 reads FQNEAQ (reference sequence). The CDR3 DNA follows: TGTGCCAGCACCCCTGTAGCGGGAGGGCCCTCCTACGAGCAGTACTTC. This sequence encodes CASTPVAGGPSYEQYF.

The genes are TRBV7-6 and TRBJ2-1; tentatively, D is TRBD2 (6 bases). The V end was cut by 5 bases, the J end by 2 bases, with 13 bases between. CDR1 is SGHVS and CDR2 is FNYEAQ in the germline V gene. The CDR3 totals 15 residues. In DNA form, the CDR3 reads TGTGCCAGCAGCCCCCTAGCGACTGCCTACAATGAGCAGTTCTTC. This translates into CASSPLATAYNEQFF.

The CDR3 bases are TGTGCCAGCAGTGAAAGACTAGCGGGAGACCCCTACGAGCAGTACTTC. It is translated as CASSERLAGDPYEQYF. V gene TRBV2 combines with J gene TRBJ2-7; 12 nucleotides align to TRBD2. The CDR3 runs to 16 residues. From germline, CDR1 is SNHLY and CDR2 FYNNEI. After removal of 2 bases from V and 2 bases from J, the junction contained 4 bases not matched to a gene.

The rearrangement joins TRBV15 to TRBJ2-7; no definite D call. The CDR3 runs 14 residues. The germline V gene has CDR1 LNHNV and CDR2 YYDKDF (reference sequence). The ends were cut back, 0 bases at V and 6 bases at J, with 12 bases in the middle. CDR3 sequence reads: CATSRDDWQVEQYF. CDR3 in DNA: TGTGCCACCAGCAGAGATGACTGGCAGGTCGAGCAGTACTTC.

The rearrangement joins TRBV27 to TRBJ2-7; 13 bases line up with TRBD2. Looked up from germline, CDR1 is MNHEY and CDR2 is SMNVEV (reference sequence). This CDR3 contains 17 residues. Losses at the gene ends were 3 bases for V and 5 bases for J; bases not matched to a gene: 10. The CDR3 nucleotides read TGTGCCAGCAGTTTGGAACTAGCGGGAGGGCCCGGGGACGAGCAGTACTTC. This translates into CASSLELAGGPGDEQYF.

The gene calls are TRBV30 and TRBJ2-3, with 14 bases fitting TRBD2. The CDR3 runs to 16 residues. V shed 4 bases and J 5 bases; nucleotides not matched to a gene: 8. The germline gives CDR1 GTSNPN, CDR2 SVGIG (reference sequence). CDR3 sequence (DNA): TGTGCCTGGACTCTGACTAGCGGGAGGGCCGGAGATACGCAGTATTTT. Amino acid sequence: CAWTLTSGRAGDTQYF.

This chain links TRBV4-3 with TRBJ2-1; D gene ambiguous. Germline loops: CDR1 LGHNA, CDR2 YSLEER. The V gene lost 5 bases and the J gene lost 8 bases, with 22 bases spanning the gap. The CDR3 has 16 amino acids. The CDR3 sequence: CASSTLTGGIFDEQFF. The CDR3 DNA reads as TGCGCCAGCAGCACCTTGACGGGTGGGATCTTTGATGAGCAGTTCTTC.

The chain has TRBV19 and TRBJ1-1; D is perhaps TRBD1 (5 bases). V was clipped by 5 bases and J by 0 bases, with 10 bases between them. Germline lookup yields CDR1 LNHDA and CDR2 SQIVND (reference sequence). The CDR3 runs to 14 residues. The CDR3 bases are TGTGCCAGTAGTCACGGGACGGTGAACACTGAAGCTTTCTTT. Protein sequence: CASSHGTVNTEAFF.

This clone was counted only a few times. CDR3 sequence (DNA): TGTGCCAGCAGCCCGGACGGGAACTATGGCTACACCTTC. Translation gives CASSPDGNYGYTF. V and J are TRBV7-9 and TRBJ1-2; D gene ambiguous. CDR3 size: 13 residues. V was cut by 5 bases and J by 2 bases, with 9 bases left in between. CDR1 is SEHNR and CDR2 is FQNEAQ in the germline V gene (reference sequence).

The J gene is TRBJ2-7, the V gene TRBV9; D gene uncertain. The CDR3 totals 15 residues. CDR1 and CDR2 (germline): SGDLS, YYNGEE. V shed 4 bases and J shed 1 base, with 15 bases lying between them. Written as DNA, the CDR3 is TGTGCCAGCAGCCCCGGTACTACCTCTTCCTACGAGCAGTACTTC. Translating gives CASSPGTTSSYEQYF.

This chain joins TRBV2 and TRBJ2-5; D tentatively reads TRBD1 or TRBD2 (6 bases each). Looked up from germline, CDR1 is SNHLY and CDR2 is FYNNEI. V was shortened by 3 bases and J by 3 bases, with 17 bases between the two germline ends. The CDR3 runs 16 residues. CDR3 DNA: TGTGCCAGCAGTGAGCCGGGGGCGGGACGGGAAGAGACCCAGTACTTC. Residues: CASSEPGAGREETQYF.

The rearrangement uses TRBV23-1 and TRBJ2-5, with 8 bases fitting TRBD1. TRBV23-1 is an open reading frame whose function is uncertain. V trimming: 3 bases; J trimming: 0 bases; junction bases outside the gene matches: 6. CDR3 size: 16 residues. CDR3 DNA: TGCGCCAGCAGTCACCCCGGACAGGGCTACCAAGAGACCCAGTACTTC. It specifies CASSHPGQGYQETQYF.

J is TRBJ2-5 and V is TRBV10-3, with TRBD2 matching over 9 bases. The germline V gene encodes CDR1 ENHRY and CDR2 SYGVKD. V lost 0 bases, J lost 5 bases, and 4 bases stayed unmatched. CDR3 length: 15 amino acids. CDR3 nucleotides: TGTGCCATCAGTGAGTCATTAGCGGGAGTGGAGACCCAGTACTTC. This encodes CAISESLAGVETQYF.

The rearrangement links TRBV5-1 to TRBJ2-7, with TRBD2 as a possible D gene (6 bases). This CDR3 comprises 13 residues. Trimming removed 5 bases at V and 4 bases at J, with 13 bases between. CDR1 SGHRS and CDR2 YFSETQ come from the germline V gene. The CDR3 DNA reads TGCGCCAGCAGGGAGGGCGGGGCGTACGAGCAGTACTTC. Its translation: CASREGGAYEQYF. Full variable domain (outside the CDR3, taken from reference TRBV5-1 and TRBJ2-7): KAGVTQTPRYLIKTRGQQVTLSCSPISGHRSVSWYQQTPGQGLQFLFEYFSETQRNKGNFPGRFSGRQFSNSRSEMNVSTLELGDSALYLCASREGGAYEQYFGPGTRLTVT.

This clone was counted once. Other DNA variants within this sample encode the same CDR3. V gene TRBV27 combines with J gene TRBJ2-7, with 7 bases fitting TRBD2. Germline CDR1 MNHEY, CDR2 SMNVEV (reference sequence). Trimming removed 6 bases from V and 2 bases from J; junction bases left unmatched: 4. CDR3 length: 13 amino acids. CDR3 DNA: TGTGCCAGCAGCTATGGGACTACCTACGAGCAGTACTTC. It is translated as CASSYGTTYEQYF.

CDR3 amino acids: CASRNAFLGPYSYEQYF. DNA for the CDR3: TGTGCCAGCCGGAATGCGTTTCTCGGACCATACTCCTACGAGCAGTACTTC. The chain combines TRBV27 with TRBJ2-7; the D is unclear. V dropped 8 bases and J dropped 0 bases, with 23 bases sitting between them. This CDR3 spans 17 amino acids. Germline CDR1 and CDR2: MNHEY and SMNVEV (reference sequence).

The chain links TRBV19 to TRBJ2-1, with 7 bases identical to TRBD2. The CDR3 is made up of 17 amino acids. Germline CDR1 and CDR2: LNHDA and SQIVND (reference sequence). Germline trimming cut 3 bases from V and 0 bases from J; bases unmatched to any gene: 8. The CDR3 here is CASSMWLAESSYNEQFF. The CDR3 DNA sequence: TGTGCCAGTAGTATGTGGCTAGCGGAAAGCTCCTACAATGAGCAGTTCTTC. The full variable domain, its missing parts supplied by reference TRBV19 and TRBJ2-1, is DGGITQSPKYLFRKEGQNVTLSCEQNLNHDAMYWYRQDPGQGLRLIYYSQIVNDFQKGDIAEGYSVSREKKESFPLTVTSAQKNPTAFYLCASSMWLAESSYNEQFFGPGTRLTVL.